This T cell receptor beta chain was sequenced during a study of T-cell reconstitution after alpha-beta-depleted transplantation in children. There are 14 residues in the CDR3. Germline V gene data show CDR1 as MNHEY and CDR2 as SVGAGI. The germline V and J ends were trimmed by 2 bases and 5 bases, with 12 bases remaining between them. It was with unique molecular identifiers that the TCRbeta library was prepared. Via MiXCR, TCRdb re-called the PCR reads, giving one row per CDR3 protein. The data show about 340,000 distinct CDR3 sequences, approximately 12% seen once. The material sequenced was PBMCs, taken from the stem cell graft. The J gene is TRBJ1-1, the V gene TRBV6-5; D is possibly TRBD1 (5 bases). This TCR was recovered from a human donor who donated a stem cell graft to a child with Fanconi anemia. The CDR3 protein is CASSYADGGTEAFF. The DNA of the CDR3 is TGTGCCAGCAGTTACGCCGACGGGGGGACTGAAGCTTTCTTT.